The entry below describes one T cell receptor beta chain. V shed 3 bases and J 2 bases; nucleotides not matched to a gene: 3. Germline CDR1 reads KGHSH; CDR2 reads LQKENI. This CDR3 region has 16 residues. Sequencing was performed with immunoSEQ multiplex PCR; in TCRdb, only in-frame clones are kept and a portion is missing. The sample includes 40,000 to 45,000 clones, around 96% of them seen just once. This record comes from a study of preoperative IRX-2 immunotherapy in early breast cancer. Indicated treatment: preoperative locoregional IRX-2 cytokine immunotherapy. Samples came from a phase Ib trial of preoperative locoregional IRX-2 cytokine immunotherapy.

The chain combines TRBV18 with TRBJ2-7, with TRBD2 matching over 14 bases. The starting material was tumor tissue, obtained after IRX-2 immunotherapy. This receptor was obtained from a human donor with breast cancer. The CDR3 here is CASSPRLAGGTYEQYF. DNA of the CDR3: TGTGCCAGCTCACCGCGACTAGCGGGGGGGACCTACGAGCAGTACTTC. Combining the CDR3 with reference TRBV18 and TRBJ2-7 gives the whole variable domain NAGVMQNPRHLVRRRGQEARLRCSPMKGHSHVYWYRQLPEEGLKFMVYLQKENIIDESGMPKERFSAEFPKEGPSILRIQQVVRGDSAAYFCASSPRLAGGTYEQYFGPGTRLTVT.